This is a list of T cell receptor beta chains from one sample in a study of control samples from healthy donors and cancer patients. TCRdb's copy holds only in-frame clones and misses some; the assay was immunoSEQ multiplex PCR. The sample contains 78,000 or so clones, roughly 84% of which appear only once. What was sequenced was blood. These receptors were taken from a woman aged 45-65 years in good health. CDR3s include the opening cysteine and the closing phenylalanine or tryptophan. D genes are given only for firm matches. Clone size appears in some rows only: once, few, many, or a class for an expanded clone.

v_call	j_call	d_call	cdr3_length	clone_size	cdr3_aa	cdr3_nt
TRBV5-4	TRBJ2-7	.	15	.	CASSSPGLPGHEQYF	TGTGCCAGCAGCTCACCGGGACTCCCCGGCCACGAGCAGTACTTC
TRBV10-3	TRBJ1-3	.	16	.	CAISESLPGLGNTIYF	TGTGCCATCAGTGAGTCGCTTCCGGGGCTAGGAAACACCATATATTTT
TRBV24-1	TRBJ2-5	TRBD2	17	.	CATSDSLGLAEQETQYF	TGTGCCACCAGTGATTCACTCGGACTAGCGGAACAAGAGACCCAGTACTTC
TRBV6-5	TRBJ1-3	.	14	.	CASSSIVSGNTIYF	TGTGCCAGCAGCTCCATTGTCTCTGGAAACACCATATATTTT
TRBV13	TRBJ2-7	.	15	.	CASSFLRESSYEQYF	TGTGCCAGCAGCTTCTTGCGAGAGAGCTCCTACGAGCAGTACTTC
TRBV24-1	TRBJ2-3	.	14	once	CATRRGAAADTQYF	TGTGCCACCAGAAGAGGGGCAGCAGCAGATACGCAGTATTTT
TRBV15	TRBJ2-7	TRBD2	14	.	CATSRGLASTEQYF	TGTGCCACCAGCAGGGGACTAGCGTCTACCGAGCAGTACTTC
TRBV5-4	TRBJ1-5	.	15	.	CASSLVRAGDQPQHF	TGTGCCAGCAGCTTGGTACGGGCGGGGGATCAGCCCCAGCATTTT
TRBV18	TRBJ1-3	.	16	.	CASSPPAGIAGNTIYF	TGTGCCAGCTCACCTCCCGCAGGGATCGCTGGAAACACCATATATTTT
TRBV5-1	TRBJ1-1	.	15	.	CATKEGGGLNTEAFF	TGCGCCACCAAAGAGGGGGGCGGCCTGAACACTGAAGCTTTCTTT
TRBV28	TRBJ1-2	.	14	.	CASSPGGTNYGYTF	TGTGCCAGCAGCCCGGGGGGGACCAACTATGGCTACACCTTC
TRBV11-2	TRBJ2-2	TRBD2	18	.	CASSWAGTSGRGTGELFF	TGTGCCAGCAGCTGGGCCGGGACTAGCGGCAGAGGAACCGGGGAGCTGTTTTTT
TRBV7-9	TRBJ2-2	TRBD2	15	.	CASSPSGTNTGELFF	TGTGCCAGCAGCCCCAGCGGGACCAACACCGGGGAGCTGTTTTTT
TRBV12-3/TRBV12-4	TRBJ2-7	.	12	.	CASSWSGNEQYF	TGTGCCAGCAGTTGGTCGGGCAACGAGCAGTACTTC
TRBV9	TRBJ2-7	TRBD1	14	.	CASSVEQGAVEQYF	TGTGCCAGCAGCGTAGAACAGGGGGCGGTGGAGCAGTACTTC
TRBV5-5	TRBJ2-1	TRBD2	15	.	CASSLAGGGYNEQFF	TGTGCCAGCAGCTTGGCGGGAGGAGGTTACAATGAGCAGTTCTTC
TRBV27	TRBJ1-2	.	14	.	CASSLSRVNYGYTF	TGTGCCAGCAGTTTAAGCAGGGTTAACTATGGCTACACCTTC
TRBV19	TRBJ2-7	TRBD2	15	.	CASSITLAGGYEQYF	TGTGCCAGTAGTATCACCCTAGCGGGAGGCTACGAGCAGTACTTC
TRBV4-2	TRBJ2-5	.	13	.	CASSQGAEETQYF	TGTGCCAGCAGCCAGGGGGCGGAAGAGACCCAGTACTTC
TRBV29-1	TRBJ2-5	.	14	.	CSVDKAGQGETQYF	TGCAGCGTTGATAAGGCAGGGCAGGGAGAGACCCAGTACTTC
TRBV29-1	TRBJ2-7	TRBD2	15	.	CSVGVGASGSYEQYF	TGCAGCGTTGGGGTGGGGGCTAGCGGGAGTTACGAGCAGTACTTC
TRBV7-2	TRBJ1-5	.	15	.	CASSLVAGGNQPQHF	TGTGCCAGCAGCTTAGTAGCTGGGGGCAATCAGCCCCAGCATTTT
TRBV18	TRBJ2-7	.	13	.	CASSPDPSREQYF	TGTGCCAGCTCACCCGATCCGTCGCGCGAGCAGTACTTC
TRBV5-1	TRBJ1-1	TRBD1	13	.	CASKGQGNTEAFF	TGCGCCAGCAAGGGACAGGGGAACACTGAAGCTTTCTTT
TRBV3-1/TRBV3-2	TRBJ1-1	.	15	.	CASSPDSPLSTEAFF	TGTGCCAGCAGCCCCGACAGCCCTTTAAGCACTGAAGCTTTCTTT
TRBV2	TRBJ2-1	.	15	.	CASRTTRRGYNEQFF	TGTGCCAGCAGAACGACTAGAAGGGGATACAATGAGCAGTTCTTC
TRBV7-8	TRBJ1-1	.	16	.	CASSLAGDSIRTEAFF	TGTGCCAGCAGCTTAGCGGGGGACTCCATTAGGACTGAAGCTTTCTTT
TRBV7-9	TRBJ2-6	.	16	once	CASSSPAAGGANVLTF	TGTGCCAGCAGCTCCCCCGCTGCAGGTGGGGCCAACGTCCTGACTTTC
TRBV19	TRBJ1-2	.	14	.	CASSMGGSAYGYTF	TGTGCCAGTAGTATGGGGGGATCGGCCTATGGCTACACCTTC
TRBV15	TRBJ2-7	.	13	.	CATSRDSGYEQYF	TGTGCCACCAGCAGAGACTCGGGCTACGAGCAGTACTTC
TRBV3-1/TRBV3-2	TRBJ1-2	.	13	.	CASSLGRGYGYTF	TGTGCCAGCAGCCTCGGTAGGGGCTATGGCTACACCTTC
TRBV28	TRBJ2-7	.	16	.	CASTDTWGGGAYEQYF	TGTGCCAGCACCGACACCTGGGGCGGTGGGGCCTACGAGCAGTACTTC
TRBV30	TRBJ2-7	.	13	.	CAWSGRGPYKQYF	TGTGCCTGGAGTGGGAGGGGGCCGTACAAGCAGTACTTC
TRBV18	TRBJ1-1	TRBD1	13	.	CASSPQGATEAFF	TGTGCCAGCTCACCACAGGGGGCCACTGAAGCTTTCTTT
TRBV27	TRBJ2-2	.	15	.	CASTPARGIPGELFF	TGTGCCAGCACCCCCGCCCGGGGGATTCCCGGGGAGCTGTTTTTT
TRBV10-3	TRBJ2-7	.	16	once	CAISESFGGGGSEQYF	TGTGCCATCAGTGAGTCCTTCGGGGGAGGGGGGTCCGAGCAGTACTTC
TRBV6-5	TRBJ1-3	TRBD1	15	.	CASSYSGRGLDTIYF	TGTGCCAGCAGTTACAGTGGAAGGGGGCTTGACACCATATATTTT
TRBV30	TRBJ1-1	TRBD1	15	.	CASTGAGFVNTEAFF	TGTGCCTCGACAGGGGCGGGCTTCGTGAACACTGAAGCTTTCTTT
TRBV29-1	TRBJ2-3	TRBD2	15	.	CSVGPTSGRGDTQYF	TGCAGCGTTGGCCCGACTAGCGGGAGGGGGGATACGCAGTATTTT
TRBV6-6	TRBJ2-5	TRBD1	19	.	CASSLLDRTGTGFQETQYF	TGTGCCAGCAGCTTACTCGACCGTACCGGGACAGGGTTCCAAGAGACCCAGTACTTC
TRBV29-1	TRBJ2-1	.	14	.	CSVGFRISYNEQFF	TGCAGCGTTGGGTTCCGTATCTCCTACAATGAGCAGTTCTTC
TRBV7-9	TRBJ1-3	TRBD1	17	.	CASSPRDRSHSGNTIYF	TGTGCCAGCAGCCCCCGGGACAGGTCCCACTCTGGAAACACCATATATTTT
TRBV19	TRBJ2-5	.	13	.	CASSIQLAETQYF	TGTGCCAGTAGTATACAGCTAGCGGAGACCCAGTACTTC
TRBV10-2	TRBJ2-3	.	14	few	CASSPASVTDTQYF	TGCGCCAGCAGTCCCGCTAGCGTCACAGATACGCAGTATTTT
TRBV5-5	TRBJ1-2	.	13	.	CASKRGVNYGYTF	TGTGCCAGCAAGCGGGGAGTTAACTATGGCTACACCTTC
TRBV12-3/TRBV12-4	TRBJ1-1	.	13	.	CASSLHQGIEAFF	TGTGCCAGCAGTTTGCACCAGGGAATTGAAGCTTTCTTT
TRBV18	TRBJ1-2	.	14	.	CASSPPVGRYGYTF	TGTGCCAGCTCACCACCTGTAGGGCGTTATGGCTACACCTTC
TRBV28	TRBJ2-1	.	14	.	CASTQAGSYNEQFF	TGTGCCAGCACCCAGGCAGGGTCCTACAATGAGCAGTTCTTC
TRBV19	TRBJ2-5	TRBD2	16	.	CASSMVLAGIQETQYF	TGTGCCAGTAGTATGGTCCTAGCGGGGATCCAAGAGACCCAGTACTTC
TRBV6-5	TRBJ1-2	TRBD1	11	.	CASGTGMIYTF	TGTGCCAGCGGGACAGGGATGATTTACACCTTC
TRBV6-2/TRBV6-3	TRBJ1-1	TRBD1	14	.	CASSGGQVNTEAFF	TGTGCCAGCAGTGGGGGACAGGTGAACACTGAAGCTTTCTTT